A selection of T cell receptor beta chains follows, all from one sample in a study of vaccination effects on CD4 cells after COVID-19. No antigen has been assigned to these receptors. Only in-frame clones appear in the TCRdb table, and some are missing; sequencing was by immunoSEQ multiplex PCR. This sample has 30,000 or so clones, with approximately 72% found just once. The sample consisted of CD4+ T cells from PBMCs cultured with HCoV-229E spike peptides, taken after COVID-19 vaccination. The receptor source for this set is a human donor who received a COVID-19 vaccine. Each CDR3 is given with its conserved first and last residue. The D gene is left open where the match is weak. Expanded clones get a size class; other rows say once, few or many, or leave the size out.

NA	TRBJ2-3	TRBD2	TRBV6-4	CASSEGTTSTDTQYF	TGTGCCAGCAGCGAAGGGACTACTAGCACAGATACGCAGTATTTT
NA	TRBJ2-3	NA	TRBV28	CASSTQTDTQYF	TGTGCCAGCAGTACACAAACAGATACGCAGTATTTT
NA	TRBJ2-2	NA	TRBV11-1	CASSLVGNTGELFF	TGTGCCAGCAGCTTAGTCGGGAACACCGGGGAGCTGTTTTTT
NA	TRBJ2-7	NA	TRBV3-1/TRBV3-2	CASSQEGWQSSYEQYF	TGTGCCAGCAGTCAAGAAGGCTGGCAAAGCTCCTACGAGCAGTACTTC
NA	TRBJ2-7	NA	TRBV6-6	CASRGDGTNEQYF	TGTGCCAGCAGGGGGGACGGAACAAACGAGCAGTACTTC
NA	TRBJ1-2	NA	TRBV9	CASSVAPAEYGYTF	TGTGCCAGCAGCGTAGCCCCGGCGGAATATGGCTACACCTTC
NA	TRBJ1-5	TRBD1	TRBV19	CASGGTGGPQHF	TGTGCCAGTGGGGGGACAGGAGGCCCCCAGCATTTT
NA	TRBJ2-5	NA	TRBV12-3/TRBV12-4	CASRPSGSETQYF	TGTGCCAGCCGTCCTTCGGGGAGCGAGACCCAGTACTTC
NA	TRBJ1-3	TRBD1	TRBV5-1	CASSPGTGGSGNTIYF	TGCGCCAGCAGCCCCGGGACAGGGGGCTCTGGAAACACCATATATTTT
NA	TRBJ2-3	NA	TRBV5-6	CASSLAGPSTDTQYF	TGTGCCAGCAGCTTGGCCGGCCCTAGCACAGATACGCAGTATTTT
few	TRBJ1-2	NA	TRBV9	CASSVGLRQGGGYTF	TGTGCCAGCAGCGTAGGATTGCGGCAGGGTGGTGGCTACACCTTC
NA	TRBJ2-4	NA	TRBV19	CASSMEAKNIQYF	TGTGCCAGTAGTATGGAGGCCAAAAACATTCAGTACTTC
NA	TRBJ1-4	TRBD1	TRBV19	CASSPLTGGNEKLFF	TGTGCCAGTAGTCCCCTGACAGGGGGTAATGAAAAACTGTTTTTT
once	TRBJ2-3	TRBD1	TRBV6-5	CASSSRDRGVDTQYF	TGTGCCAGCAGTTCCCGGGACAGGGGAGTGGATACGCAGTATTTT
NA	TRBJ1-1	NA	TRBV10-2	CASSESQGNTEAFF	TGCGCCAGCAGTGAGTCCCAGGGGAACACTGAAGCTTTCTTT
few	TRBJ2-7	NA	TRBV10-1	CASSESSGKYEQYF	TGCGCCAGCAGTGAGTCTTCAGGGAAATACGAGCAGTACTTC
NA	TRBJ1-2	NA	TRBV2	CASSLRGEGGYTF	TGTGCCAGCAGTCTAAGGGGGGAGGGAGGCTACACCTTC
NA	TRBJ2-5	TRBD1	TRBV2	CASSERTGVETQYF	TGTGCCAGCAGCGAGCGGACAGGGGTAGAGACCCAGTACTTC
once	TRBJ2-3	TRBD2	TRBV5-1	CASSLGGLAGGSDTQYF	TGCGCCAGCAGCTTGGGGGGACTAGCGGGGGGTTCAGATACGCAGTATTTT
NA	TRBJ1-2	NA	TRBV6-5	CASSYQVNYGYTF	TGTGCCAGCAGTTATCAGGTGAACTATGGCTACACCTTC
NA	TRBJ2-7	NA	TRBV11-2	CASSLAVGGEGYF	TGTGCCAGCAGCTTAGCCGTGGGAGGTGAGGGGTACTTC
NA	TRBJ1-2	NA	TRBV6-1	CASSEASTGLYYGYTF	TGTGCCAGCAGTGAAGCGTCGACAGGCCTCTACTATGGCTACACCTTC
NA	TRBJ1-2	NA	TRBV29-1	CSVGDYYGYTF	TGCAGCGTGGGGGACTACTATGGCTACACCTTC
NA	TRBJ2-7	NA	TRBV27	CASSQDWQGSYEQYF	TGTGCCAGCAGTCAAGACTGGCAGGGCTCCTACGAGCAGTACTTC
NA	TRBJ2-3	TRBD2	TRBV9	CASSASIAGGTDTQYF	TGTGCCAGCAGCGCTTCCATAGCGGGGGGCACAGATACGCAGTATTTT
NA	TRBJ2-3	NA	TRBV10-3	CAISKAEDTQYF	TGTGCCATCAGTAAAGCCGAGGATACGCAGTATTTT
once	TRBJ2-1	NA	TRBV10-3	CAISDLNEQFF	TGTGCCATCTCAGATCTCAATGAGCAGTTCTTC
NA	TRBJ2-7	NA	TRBV14	CASSQDRIYEQYF	TGTGCCAGCAGCCAAGACAGAATATACGAGCAGTACTTC
medium-sized	TRBJ2-5	TRBD1	TRBV3-1/TRBV3-2	CASSQDLLTGGQETQYF	TGTGCCAGCAGCCAAGATCTTCTGACAGGGGGCCAAGAGACCCAGTACTTC
NA	TRBJ1-1	TRBD1	TRBV29-1	CSAPTGSGTEAFF	TGCAGCGCTCCGACAGGGTCGGGCACTGAAGCTTTCTTT
NA	TRBJ1-2	NA	TRBV28	CASIPGLASYGYTF	TGTGCCAGCATCCCCGGACTGGCCTCTTATGGCTACACCTTC
NA	TRBJ2-1	NA	TRBV12-5	CASGTTYNEQFF	TGTGCTAGTGGGACAACCTACAATGAGCAGTTCTTC
NA	TRBJ2-5	NA	TRBV11-1	CASSLGGGRETQYF	TGTGCCAGCAGCTTAGGGGGGGGCCGGGAGACCCAGTACTTC
NA	TRBJ2-1	TRBD1	TRBV10-3	CAISDWTGRNEQFF	TGTGCCATCAGTGACTGGACAGGGAGGAATGAGCAGTTCTTC
NA	TRBJ2-3	NA	TRBV6-5	CASRDYTQYF	TGTGCCAGCCGGGACTATACGCAGTATTTT
NA	TRBJ2-3	NA	TRBV11-3	CASSLQGMRADTQYF	TGTGCCAGCAGCTTGCAGGGGATGAGGGCAGATACGCAGTATTTT
NA	TRBJ1-1	NA	TRBV18	CASSPLREFNTEAFF	TGTGCCAGCTCACCTTTAAGGGAGTTTAACACTGAAGCTTTCTTT
NA	TRBJ2-7	NA	TRBV3-1/TRBV3-2	CASSHRGTSYEQYF	TGTGCCAGCAGCCATCGGGGTACCTCCTACGAGCAGTACTTC
few	TRBJ1-3	NA	TRBV10-1	CASSRDPDSGNTIYF	TGCGCCAGCAGCCGGGACCCAGACTCTGGAAACACCATATATTTT
NA	TRBJ2-1	TRBD2	TRBV5-1	CASEPSGVSNEQFF	TGCGCCAGCGAACCCAGCGGGGTGAGCAATGAGCAGTTCTTC
once	TRBJ1-1	TRBD1	TRBV5-4	CASSPRQGARTEAFF	TGTGCCAGCAGCCCTCGACAGGGGGCGCGAACTGAAGCTTTCTTT
NA	TRBJ2-7	NA	TRBV11-2	CASSLELGQLYEQYF	TGTGCCAGCAGCTTAGAATTAGGACAGCTGTACGAGCAGTACTTC
NA	TRBJ2-1	NA	TRBV6-5	CASSYPNRDEQFF	TGTGCCAGCAGTTATCCAAACAGGGACGAGCAGTTCTTC
NA	TRBJ2-2	NA	TRBV6-6	CASSYAENTGELFF	TGTGCCAGCAGTTACGCGGAGAACACCGGGGAGCTGTTTTTT
NA	TRBJ2-5	NA	TRBV7-8	CASSLERIVKETQYF	TGTGCCAGCAGCTTAGAGCGTATTGTGAAAGAGACCCAGTACTTC
few	TRBJ2-3	NA	TRBV3-1/TRBV3-2	CASSQGRGRATQYF	TGTGCCAGCAGCCAAGGCAGAGGTAGGGCTACGCAGTATTTT
NA	TRBJ2-2	NA	TRBV29-1	CSVTGDFTGELFF	TGCAGCGTTACAGGGGACTTCACCGGGGAGCTGTTTTTT
NA	TRBJ1-6	TRBD1	TRBV6-1	CASSANGRGGSNSPLHF	TGTGCCAGCAGTGCAAACGGCCGAGGGGGCTCTAATTCACCCCTCCACTTT
NA	TRBJ1-2	NA	TRBV6-6	CASSYSQGRSYTF	TGTGCCAGCAGTTACTCCCAGGGTAGGAGCTACACCTTC